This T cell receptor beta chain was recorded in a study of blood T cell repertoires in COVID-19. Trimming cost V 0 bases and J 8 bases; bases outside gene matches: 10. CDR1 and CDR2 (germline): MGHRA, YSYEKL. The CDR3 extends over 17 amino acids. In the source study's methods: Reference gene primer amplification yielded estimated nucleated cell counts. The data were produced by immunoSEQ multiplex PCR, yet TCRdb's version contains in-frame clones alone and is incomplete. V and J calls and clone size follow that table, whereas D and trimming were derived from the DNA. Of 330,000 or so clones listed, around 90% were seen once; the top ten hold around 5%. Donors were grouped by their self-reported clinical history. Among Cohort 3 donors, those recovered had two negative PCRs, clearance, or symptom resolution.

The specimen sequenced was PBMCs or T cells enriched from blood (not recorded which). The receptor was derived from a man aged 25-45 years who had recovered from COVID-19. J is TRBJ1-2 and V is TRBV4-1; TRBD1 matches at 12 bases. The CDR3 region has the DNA TGCGCCAGCAGCCAAGAGGGTCCGGGACAGGGGGCGGGAGGCTACACCTTC. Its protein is CASSQEGPGQGAGGYTF.